Included here is one TCR beta chain sequence, with context. These data originate in a study of somatic mutations in cytotoxic T cells in rheumatoid arthritis. Study summary: Flow cytometric sorting isolated some V beta antibody-stained T-cell populations at nearly 100% purity, and among them were V beta1+ cells that underwent TCRB sequencing.

The method was immunoSEQ multiplex PCR; TCRdb's version includes in-frame clones alone and lacks a portion of them. The data show 30,000 to 45,000 clones, around 80% seen once. The CD4+ and CD8+ fractions came from positive magnetic bead selection and were purity-checked by flow cytometry. V dropped 1 base and J dropped 2 bases, with 12 bases sitting between them. From germline, CDR1 is SGHVS and CDR2 FNYEAQ. The CDR3 totals 15 residues. The chain joins TRBV7-6 to TRBJ2-7; tentative D call: TRBD1 (6 bases). The sequenced sample was CD8+ T cells sorted from blood. The source of this sequence is a man in his forties or fifties in good health. DNA of the CDR3: TGTGCCAGCAGCTTAGGAGACAGGCCAACCTACGAGCAGTACTTC. It specifies CASSLGDRPTYEQYF.